One sample yielded the 17 T cell receptor beta chains listed below, sequenced in a study of metastatic and nonmetastatic thyroid tumors. Until they underwent thyroid surgery, no patient had received any treatment. TCRdb re-clonotyped the PCR reads via MiXCR. Counted here are about 21,000 clones, around 12% occurring once; the ten biggest clones make up approximately 25%. Material for sequencing was blood. The receptor source for this set is a female donor with papillary thyroid cancer or a benign thyroid nodule (not recorded which). Some clones in this sample may be carry-over from other donors' samples.

This clone was observed at least ten times. This chain joins TRBV7-3 and TRBJ1-1, with D unresolved. The CDR3 consists of 13 residues. The V gene lost 4 bases and the J gene lost 0 bases, with 6 bases spanning the gap. Looked up from germline, CDR1 is SGHTA and CDR2 is FQGTGA. CDR3 DNA: TGTGCCAGCAGCTCCCGGGTGAACACTGAAGCTTTCTTT. Protein product: CASSSRVNTEAFF.

This clone was seen repeatedly, ten times or more. J is TRBJ1-4 and V is TRBV6-2 or TRBV6-3; D gene unclear. V lost 2 bases and J lost 7, with 14 bases in between. The CDR3 length is 15 residues. Germline CDR1 is MNHEY and CDR2 is SVGEGT. CDR3 sequence (DNA): TGTGCCAGCAGTTACGGTTCAGCACGAAGTGAAAAACTGTTTTTT. This codes for CASSYGSARSEKLFF.

This clone came up many times. The chain employs TRBV3-1 and TRBJ1-1, with a possible D match to TRBD1 (5 bases). Trimming took 1 base from V and 4 from J, leaving 10 bases between them. The CDR3 has 14 amino acids. CDR1 and CDR2 (germline): LGHDT, YNNKEL (reference sequence). CDR3 sequence: CASSQGRGSTEAFF. CDR3 DNA: TGTGCCAGCAGCCAAGGGAGGGGCAGCACTGAAGCTTTCTTT.

J is TRBJ2-7 and V is TRBV20-1; TRBD1 matches at 7 bases. With 6 bases clipped from V and 7 bases from J, the junction kept 9 bases outside the gene matches. The CDR3 has 12 residues. CDR1 is DFQATT, CDR2 SNEGSKA, per germline (reference sequence). The CDR3 nucleotides read TGCAGTGCACCCACAGGGGTGGCGGAGCAGTACGTC. Protein product: CSAPTGVAEQYV.

This clone was observed a handful of times. This may be a read error: a much more frequent sequence differs by one nucleotide. This chain connects TRBV9 to TRBJ1-3; D is uncertain. The CDR3 runs 14 residues. With 2 bases removed from V and 4 bases from J, the gap between germline ends came to 10 bases. Germline loops: CDR1 SGDLS, CDR2 YYNGEE. The CDR3 here is CASSVSDVGNTIYF. The DNA of the CDR3 is TGTGCCAGCAGCGTGAGCGACGTAGGAAACACCATATATTTT.

This clone was seen ten or more times. This rearrangement joins TRBV19 to TRBJ1-1; a weak D match, TRBD1 (6 bases). V was pared by 9 bases and J by 4 bases, with 15 bases between. Germline CDR1 and CDR2: LNHDA and SQIVND (reference sequence). This CDR3 comprises 13 residues. The CDR3 sequence: CASNPGDGTEAFF. CDR3 DNA sequence: TGTGCCAGCAACCCAGGGGACGGCACTGAAGCTTTCTTT.

This clone is categorized as medium-sized (0.01 to 0.1%). The chain joins TRBV28 to TRBJ2-2; 8 nucleotides align to TRBD1. Trimming at V came to 2 bases and at J to 3 bases, leaving 5 bases not matched to a gene. CDR1 and CDR2 (germline): MDHEN, SYDVKM. This CDR3 is built from 16 residues. Written as DNA, the CDR3 is TGTGCCAGCAGTTTAGTTCTACAGGGGGACACCGGGGAGCTGTTTTTT. Its protein product is CASSLVLQGDTGELFF.

This clone turned up a few times. This sample also contains other DNA sequences that code for the same CDR3. The rearrangement joins TRBV6-1 to TRBJ2-2; weak D call: TRBD1 (5 bases). The CDR3 has 14 residues. Germline V lookup: CDR1 MNHNS, CDR2 SASEGT. V lost 6 bases, J lost 2 bases, and 10 bases lay in between. In DNA, the CDR3 is TGTGCCAGCAGCAGGGATACTAACACCGGGGAGCTGTTTTTT. This gives the protein CASSRDTNTGELFF.

This clone was recorded at least ten times. This rearrangement joins TRBV10-2 to TRBJ1-2; 7 positions match TRBD1. Germline CDR1 reads WSHSY; CDR2 reads SAAADI. V gave up 6 bases and J gave up 4 bases; unmatched junction bases: 2. The CDR3 loop spans 12 amino acids. Written as DNA, the CDR3 is TGCGCCAGCAGCCGGGACAGCTATGGCTACACCTTC. This sequence encodes CASSRDSYGYTF.

This clone was seen repeatedly, ten times or more. This chain links TRBV20-1 with TRBJ2-1, with a tentative D call TRBD2 (6 bases). Germline values: CDR1 DFQATT, CDR2 SNEGSKA (reference sequence). The CDR3 runs to 14 residues. Trimming cost V 4 bases and J 5 bases, with 15 bases left between them. In DNA, the CDR3 is TGCAGTGCTACGGCTCAAGCGGGTAACAATGAGCAGTTCTTC. Protein: CSATAQAGNNEQFF.

This clone is medium-sized (0.01 to 0.1%) by share. The chain links TRBV12-5 to TRBJ2-7, with 7 bases that match TRBD1. With V trimmed by 4 bases and J by 3 bases, 9 bases remained unmatched. Germline V lookup: CDR1 LGHNT, CDR2 FRNRAP. There are 15 residues in the CDR3. In DNA, the CDR3 is TGTGCTAGTGGTTACCAAGGGGGCCCCTACTACGAGCAGTACTTC. It is translated as CASGYQGGPYYEQYF.

This clone showed up just a few times. The gene calls are TRBV4-3 and TRBJ1-6; 9 nucleotides agree with TRBD1. The CDR3 is 17 residues long. The germline gives CDR1 LGHNA, CDR2 YSLEER. Trimming took 3 bases from V and 3 from J; bases not matched to a gene: 6. The CDR3 region is CASSHRQGGNYNSPLHF. The CDR3 DNA reads as TGCGCCAGCAGCCACCGACAGGGGGGCAACTATAATTCACCCCTCCACTTT.

This clone was recorded at least ten times. The chain uses TRBV9 and TRBJ1-5, with 9 bases that match TRBD1. V shed 4 bases and J 3 bases; nucleotides not matched to a gene: 8. The CDR3 contains 16 residues. Germline V gene sequence: CDR1 SGDLS, CDR2 YYNGEE. The CDR3 coding sequence is TGTGCCAGCAGCCCGGGACAGGGTCGCCCCAATCAGCCCCAGCATTTT. Amino acids: CASSPGQGRPNQPQHF.

This clone was counted only a few times. J is TRBJ1-2 and V is TRBV6-1; TRBD1 might be the D (5 bases). Trimming took 5 bases from V and 5 from J, leaving 18 bases between them. The germline gives CDR1 MNHNS, CDR2 SASEGT. This CDR3 comprises 15 residues. The CDR3 nucleotides read TGTGCCAGCAGTCAGAGGGAACAGGTACTATATGGCTACACCTTC. Encoded protein: CASSQREQVLYGYTF.

This clone was recorded at least ten times. V gene TRBV7-9 combines with J gene TRBJ2-7; D possibly corresponds to TRBD2 (6 bases). The CDR3 sequence is 14 residues long. Trimming took off 2 bases at V and 2 bases at J, with 10 bases between the two ends. CDR1 is SEHNR and CDR2 is FQNEAQ in the germline V gene (reference sequence). CDR3 region: CASSLRDFTYEQYF. CDR3 nucleotide sequence: TGTGCCAGCAGCTTAAGGGACTTCACCTACGAGCAGTACTTC.

This clone appeared many times. V usage is TRBV6-2 or TRBV6-3 and J usage is TRBJ1-1; D is perhaps TRBD1 (5 bases). V dropped 4 bases and J dropped 7 bases, with 10 bases sitting between them. Germline V gives CDR1 MNHEY, CDR2 SVGEGT. The CDR3 sequence is 12 residues long. The CDR3 here is CASSSGHSEAFF. Written as DNA, the CDR3 is TGTGCCAGCAGTTCTGGACACAGTGAAGCTTTCTTT.

The chain couples TRBV18 to TRBJ2-7; no definite D call. Germline V gene sequence: CDR1 KGHSH, CDR2 LQKENI. V lost 6 bases and J lost 3, with 6 bases in between. The CDR3 has 11 amino acids. The CDR3 bases are TGTGCCAGCTCCGGCGACTACGAGCAGTACTTC. Residues: CASSGDYEQYF.